This TCR beta chain was found in a study of blood T cell repertoires in COVID-19 (dated by TCRdb to 2018 to 2021). For context, the study as a whole: Samples from collaborators originated in the United States, Italy and Spain and spanned both the acute and convalescent phases of COVID-19. The material from the prospective study consisted of cDNA or gDNA derived from T cells, B-cell-depleted T cells, or PBMCs. Subjects who had been exposed to COVID-19, were actively infected with it, or had recovered from it provided the deeply sampled blood TCRbeta repertoires that made up the dataset. A freely available public database, intended as a resource for researchers studying the immune response to SARS-CoV-2, is where the repertoires were released. Samples were obtained from the ongoing ImmuneRACE study (first 160 participants) and from over 1,000 subjects provided by 6 global collaborators. The sample metadata nearly always contained a de-identified subject ID, COVID-19 status, age in years and sex. Where HLA class I and class II types were available, the types were taken from metadata supplied by the sample provider, not from assay-based typing.

TCRbeta CDR3 regions were amplified from genomic DNA using the immunoSEQ Assay, a bias-controlled multiplex PCR. Per the source publication's procedure: Nucleated cell counts per sample were estimated from amplification of reference gene primers within the assay. To quantify the absolute abundance of each unique TCRbeta CDR3 rearrangement, sequence reads were collapsed and filtered. For each sample, productive Simpson clonality was calculated by taking the square root of Simpson's diversity index across productive rearrangements. Entries here come from immuneACCESS through TCRdb and include only in-frame sequences with V and J called. Some clones fail to appear in such tables; in the studies checked, an unresolved V gene covers under half of the shortfall, and the cause of the remainder is unknown. That table gives V, J and clone size, and the DNA gave D and trimming. In this sample the table shows fewer than 180,000 clones, 80% to 90% of which occur a single time. Roughly 3.4% of the sample rests with the top ten.

The collaborating institutions used their own protocols to collect whole blood in K2EDTA tubes. For TCRbeta analysis, collaborator samples were shipped as frozen whole blood, as isolated PBMCs, or as DNA extracted from either sample type. General conclusions and limits of the study: Clinical and demographic metadata were provided uncurated, with the amount varying by source and participant.

To note about this clone: Its specific antigen is unknown. No base-level quality is on record; no much larger clone is a single base apart.

The receptor was derived from a man between 65 and 79 years old with acute or convalescent COVID-19. Sequencing was done on a sample of peripheral blood.

For the CDR3, the sequence is CASSQRGAGGQSTEAFF. The DNA sequence follows: TGCGCCAGCAGTCAAAGGGGGGCGGGGGGGCAGAGCACTGAAGCTTTCTTT. Here the chain combines TRBV23-1 and TRBJ1-1; tentative D gene TRBD1, with 6 bases matching. TRBV23-1 is classed as an ORF, of uncertain function. The cysteine opens and the phenylalanine closes a CDR3 of 17 amino acids. Only the CDR3 part of the read is kept: 51 bases, read in frame from the first base. V and J lose 2 bases and 4 bases, and a span of 20 bases separates them.